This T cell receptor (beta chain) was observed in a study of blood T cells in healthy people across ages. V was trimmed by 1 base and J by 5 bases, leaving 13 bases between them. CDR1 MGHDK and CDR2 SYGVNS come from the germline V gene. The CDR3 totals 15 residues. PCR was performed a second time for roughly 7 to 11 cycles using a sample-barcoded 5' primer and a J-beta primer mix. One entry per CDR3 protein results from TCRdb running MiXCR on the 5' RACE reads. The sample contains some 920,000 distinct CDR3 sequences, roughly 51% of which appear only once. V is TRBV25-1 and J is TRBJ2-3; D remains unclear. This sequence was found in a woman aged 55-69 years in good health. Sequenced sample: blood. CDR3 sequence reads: CASSELRRLEDTQYF. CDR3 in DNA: TGTGCCAGCAGTGAATTAAGGCGACTGGAAGATACGCAGTATTTT. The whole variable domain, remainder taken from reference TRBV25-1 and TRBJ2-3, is EADIYQTPRYLVIGTGKKITLECSQTMGHDKMYWYQQDPGMELHLIHYSYGVNSTEKGDLSSESTVSRIRTEHFPLTLESARPSHTSQYLCASSELRRLEDTQYFGPGTRLTVL.